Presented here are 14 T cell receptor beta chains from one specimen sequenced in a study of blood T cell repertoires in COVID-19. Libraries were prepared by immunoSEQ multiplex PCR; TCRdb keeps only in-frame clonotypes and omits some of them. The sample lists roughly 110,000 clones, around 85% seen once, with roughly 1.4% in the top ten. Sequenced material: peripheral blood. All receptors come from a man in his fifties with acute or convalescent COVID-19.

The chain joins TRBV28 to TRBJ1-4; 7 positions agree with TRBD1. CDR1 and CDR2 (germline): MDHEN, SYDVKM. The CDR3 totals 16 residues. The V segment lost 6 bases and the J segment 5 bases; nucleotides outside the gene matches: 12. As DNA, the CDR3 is TGTGCCAGCAGCTCCACGGGCCGGGACAGCAATGAAAAACTGTTTTTT. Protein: CASSSTGRDSNEKLFF.

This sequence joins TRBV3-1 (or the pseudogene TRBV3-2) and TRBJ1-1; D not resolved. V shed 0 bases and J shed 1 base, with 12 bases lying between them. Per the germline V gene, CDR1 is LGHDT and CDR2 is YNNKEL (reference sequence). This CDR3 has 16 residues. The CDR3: CASSQDRMGPNTEAFF. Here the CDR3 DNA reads TGTGCCAGCAGCCAAGATCGGATGGGCCCGAACACTGAAGCTTTCTTT.

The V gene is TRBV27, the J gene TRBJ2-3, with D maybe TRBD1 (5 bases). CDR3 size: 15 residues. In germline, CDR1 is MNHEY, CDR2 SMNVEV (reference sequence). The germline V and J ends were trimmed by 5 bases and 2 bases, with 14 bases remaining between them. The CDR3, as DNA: TGTGCCAGCAGTCTCGCAGGGCTACCCACAGATACGCAGTATTTT. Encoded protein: CASSLAGLPTDTQYF.

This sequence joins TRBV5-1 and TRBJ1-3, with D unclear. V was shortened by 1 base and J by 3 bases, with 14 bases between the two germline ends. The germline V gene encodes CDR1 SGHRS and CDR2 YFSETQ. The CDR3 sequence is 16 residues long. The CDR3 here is CASSLSGTSRGNTIYF. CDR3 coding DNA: TGCGCCAGCAGCTTGAGTGGTACATCCCGTGGAAACACCATATATTTT.

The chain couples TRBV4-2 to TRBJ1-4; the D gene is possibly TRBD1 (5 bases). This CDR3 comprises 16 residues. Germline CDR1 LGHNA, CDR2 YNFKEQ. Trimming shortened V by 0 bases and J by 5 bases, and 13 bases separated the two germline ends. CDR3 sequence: CASSQEFTAGNEKLFF. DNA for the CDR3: TGTGCCAGCAGCCAAGAATTCACGGCAGGGAATGAAAAACTGTTTTTT.

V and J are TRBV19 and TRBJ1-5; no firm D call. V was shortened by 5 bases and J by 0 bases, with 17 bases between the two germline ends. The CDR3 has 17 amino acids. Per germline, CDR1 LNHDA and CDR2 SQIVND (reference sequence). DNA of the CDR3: TGTGCCAGTAGTTCCCTAAGGATGGGCAGTAGCAATCAGCCCCAGCATTTT. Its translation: CASSSLRMGSSNQPQHF.

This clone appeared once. CDR3 DNA: TGTGCCAGCAGTTCCCGGTGGGACAGGGGGCAAGGAGCTTTCTTT. Translation gives CASSSRWDRGQGAFF. This chain uses TRBV2 with TRBJ1-1, with 12 bases that match TRBD1. The CDR3 totals 15 residues. After removal of 5 bases from V and 10 bases from J, the junction contained 11 bases not matched to a gene. The germline V gene has CDR1 SNHLY and CDR2 FYNNEI.

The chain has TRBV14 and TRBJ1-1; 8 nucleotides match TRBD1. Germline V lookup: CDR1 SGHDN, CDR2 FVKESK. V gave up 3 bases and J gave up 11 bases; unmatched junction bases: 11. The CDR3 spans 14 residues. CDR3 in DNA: TGTGCCAGCAGCCACCCGACAGGGGACCTGAGGGCTTTCTTT. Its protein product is CASSHPTGDLRAFF.

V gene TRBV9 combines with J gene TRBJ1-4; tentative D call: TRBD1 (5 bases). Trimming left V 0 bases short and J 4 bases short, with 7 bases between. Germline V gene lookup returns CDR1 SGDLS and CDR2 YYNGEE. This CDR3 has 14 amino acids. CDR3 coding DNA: TGTGCCAGCAGCGTAGCAGGGAATAATGAAAAACTGTTTTTT. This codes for CASSVAGNNEKLFF.

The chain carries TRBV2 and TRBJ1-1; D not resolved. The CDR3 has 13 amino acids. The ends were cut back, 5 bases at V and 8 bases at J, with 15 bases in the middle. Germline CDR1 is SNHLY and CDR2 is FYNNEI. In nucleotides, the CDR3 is TGTGCCAGCAGTACAAGACAATTTAGGGAAGCTTTCTTT. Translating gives CASSTRQFREAFF.

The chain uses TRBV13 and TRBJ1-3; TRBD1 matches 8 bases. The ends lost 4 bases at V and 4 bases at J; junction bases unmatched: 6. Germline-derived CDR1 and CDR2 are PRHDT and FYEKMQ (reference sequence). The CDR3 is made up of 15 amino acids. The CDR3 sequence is CASSSRTGYGNTIYF. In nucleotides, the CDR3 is TGTGCCAGCAGCTCAAGGACAGGGTACGGAAACACCATATATTTT.

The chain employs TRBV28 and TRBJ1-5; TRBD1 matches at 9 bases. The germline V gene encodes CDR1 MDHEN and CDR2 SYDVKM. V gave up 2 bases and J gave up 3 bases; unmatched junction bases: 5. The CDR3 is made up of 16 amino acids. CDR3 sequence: CASSLVGTGNNQPQHF. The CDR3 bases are TGTGCCAGCAGTTTAGTCGGGACAGGGAACAATCAGCCCCAGCATTTT.

This chain's CDR3 is CASSYLGQGADEKLFF. CDR3 DNA sequence: TGTGCCAGCAGTTACCTGGGACAGGGGGCGGATGAAAAACTGTTTTTT. This chain connects TRBV6-5 to TRBJ1-4, with 12 positions matching TRBD1. This CDR3 region has 16 residues. Per the germline V gene, CDR1 is MNHEY and CDR2 is SVGAGI. The V and J ends lost 2 bases and 6 bases, in that order; junction bases with no gene match: 4.

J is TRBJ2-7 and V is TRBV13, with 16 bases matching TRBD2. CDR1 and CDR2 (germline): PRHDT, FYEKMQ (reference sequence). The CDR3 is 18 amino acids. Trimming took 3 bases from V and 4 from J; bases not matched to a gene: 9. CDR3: CASSLGLAGGPFAYEQYF. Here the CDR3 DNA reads TGTGCCAGCAGCTTGGGACTAGCGGGGGGGCCTTTCGCGTACGAGCAGTACTTC.